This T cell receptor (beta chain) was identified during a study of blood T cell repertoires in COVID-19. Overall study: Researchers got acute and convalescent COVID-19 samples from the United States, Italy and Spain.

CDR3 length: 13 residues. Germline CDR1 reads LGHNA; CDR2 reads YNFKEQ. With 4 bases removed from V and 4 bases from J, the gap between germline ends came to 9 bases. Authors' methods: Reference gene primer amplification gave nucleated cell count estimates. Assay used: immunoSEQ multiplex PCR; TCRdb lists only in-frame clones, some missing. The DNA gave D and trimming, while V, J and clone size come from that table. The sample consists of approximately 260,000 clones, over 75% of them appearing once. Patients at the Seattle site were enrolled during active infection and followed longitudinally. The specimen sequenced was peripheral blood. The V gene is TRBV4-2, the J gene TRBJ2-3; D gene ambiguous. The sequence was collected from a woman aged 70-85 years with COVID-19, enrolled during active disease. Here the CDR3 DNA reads TGTGCCAGCAGCCTAGGCGAGGCAGATACGCAGTATTTT. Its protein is CASSLGEADTQYF.